This passage covers 13 T cell receptor beta chains from one sample sequenced in a study of early T cells in non-severe SARS-CoV-2 infection. A single record per CDR3 protein comes from TCRdb applying MiXCR to the 5' RACE reads. Among 50,000 to 60,000 distinct CDR3 sequences listed, approximately 12% were seen once. Sequenced input: whole blood. Receptor source: an adult who was a healthcare worker with PCR-confirmed SARS-CoV-2 infection or an uninfected control (not recorded which).

This clonotype was detected ten times or more. V is TRBV7-9 and J is TRBJ2-7; D call uncertain. The CDR3 has 14 amino acids. Trimming stripped 3 bases from V and 5 bases from J, with 14 bases between. Germline V gene lookup returns CDR1 SEHNR and CDR2 FQNEAQ (reference sequence). CDR3 nucleotide sequence: TGTGCCAGCAGCTTGAACGCTATTCCCCACGAGCAGTACTTC. Its translation is CASSLNAIPHEQYF.

In its sample, this clonotype was seen a few times. This sequence joins TRBV6-5 and TRBJ2-2, with D possibly matching TRBD2 (5 bases). CDR1 is MNHEY, CDR2 SVGAGI, per germline. Trimming cost V 0 bases and J 8 bases, with 19 bases left between them. The CDR3 spans 17 residues. DNA of the CDR3: TGTGCCAGCAGTTACTCGATAGGGTTTGAAGGCGGGGGGGAGCTGTTTTTT. It yields the protein CASSYSIGFEGGGELFF.

There are many counts of this clonotype. The chain has TRBV7-9 and TRBJ2-3; TRBD2 might be the D (5 bases). This CDR3 is built from 11 residues. Trimming cost V 7 bases and J 4 bases, with 6 bases left between them. CDR1 and CDR2 from the germline V gene are SEHNR and FQNEAQ (reference sequence). The DNA of the CDR3 is TGTGCCAGCACCGGGGCAGATACGCAGTATTTT. This codes for CASTGADTQYF.

By its share, this clonotype is medium-sized (0.01 to 0.1%). This rearrangement joins TRBV3-1 to TRBJ2-1; 7 nucleotides match TRBD1. The germline CDR1 and CDR2 sequences are LGHDT and YNNKEL (reference sequence). V lost 5 bases, J lost 6 bases, and 10 bases stayed unmatched. This CDR3 region has 15 residues. CDR3 region: CASSYWTGQINEQFF. The CDR3 DNA reads TGTGCCAGCAGCTATTGGACAGGACAGATCAATGAGCAGTTCTTC.

Ten or more counts support this clonotype. The rearrangement uses TRBV6-4 and TRBJ1-5, with 7 bases aligning to TRBD1. CDR3 length equals 13 residues. Germline V lookup: CDR1 MRHNA, CDR2 SNTAGT. The J segment lost 7 bases and the V segment lost 6 bases, leaving 6 bases of the junction unmatched. The CDR3 loop reads CASSKTGTQPQHF. As DNA, the CDR3 is TGTGCCAGCAGCAAGACAGGGACCCAGCCCCAGCATTTT.

V is TRBV9 and J is TRBJ2-1; D is unclear. Germline V gene lookup returns CDR1 SGDLS and CDR2 YYNGEE. Deletions cut 2 bases from V and 1 base from J, with 10 bases between. The CDR3 sequence is 15 residues long. The CDR3 loop is CASSVAGESYNEQFF. CDR3 DNA: TGTGCCAGCAGCGTCGCTGGGGAATCCTACAATGAGCAGTTCTTC. The variable domain in full, completed from reference TRBV9 and TRBJ2-1, reads DSGVTQTPKHLITATGQRVTLRCSPRSGDLSVYWYQQSLDQGLQFLIQYYNGEERAKGNILERFSAQQFPDLHSELNLSSLELGDSALYFCASSVAGESYNEQFFGPGTRLTVL.

This clonotype is medium-sized by share. This chain links TRBV29-1 with TRBJ2-1, with TRBD1 matching over 7 bases. Germline CDR1 and CDR2: SQVTM and ANQGSEA. The V gene end was trimmed by 6 bases and the J gene end by 0 bases; junction bases not matched to a gene: 5. The CDR3 loop spans 14 amino acids. The CDR3 sequence is CSVIGTDSYNEQFF. CDR3 DNA: TGCAGCGTCATCGGGACAGACTCCTACAATGAGCAGTTCTTC.

This clonotype was found many times. The chain employs TRBV5-7 and TRBJ1-2; 10 bases line up with TRBD1. TRBV5-7 is an open reading frame whose function is uncertain. Germline trimming cut 0 bases from V and 7 bases from J; bases unmatched to any gene: 9. The CDR3 is 16 amino acids. Here the CDR3 reads CASSLDRDRGRGGYTF. As DNA, the CDR3 is TGTGCCAGCAGCTTGGATCGCGACAGGGGGCGCGGTGGCTACACCTTC.

This clonotype was counted at least ten times. The chain combines TRBV30 with TRBJ2-7, with D tentatively TRBD1 (5 bases). V lost 0 bases and J 5 bases, leaving 11 bases between the germline ends. The CDR3 length is 13 residues. Germline V gives CDR1 GTSNPN, CDR2 SVGIG (reference sequence). The CDR3 region has the DNA TGTGCCTGGAGTGTTACAGGAGCCCACGAGCAGTACTTC. Protein product: CAWSVTGAHEQYF.

The rearrangement uses TRBV4-1 and TRBJ2-2, with TRBD1 matching 8 bases. V lost 4 bases and J lost 4; bases outside the gene matches: 8. CDR3 length: 16 amino acids. CDR1 MGHRA and CDR2 YSYEKL come from the germline V gene. CDR3 loop: CASSPLPTGATGELFF. CDR3 nucleotides: TGCGCCAGCAGCCCACTACCGACAGGGGCCACCGGGGAGCTGTTTTTT.

This clonotype was seen a handful of times. Sequence at one end of the junction differs from germline and may be a read error. The gene calls are TRBV7-7 and TRBJ2-1, with 8 bases matching TRBD2. The CDR3 contains 17 residues. The V gene's germline CDR1 is SSHAT and CDR2 FNYEAQ (reference sequence). CDR3 sequence (DNA): TGTGCTAGCAGCCCACATCCTAGCGGGCAGTCCTACAATGAGCAGTTCTTC. Protein: CASSPHPSGQSYNEQFF. The whole variable domain, remainder taken from reference TRBV7-7 and TRBJ2-1, is GAGVSQSPRYKVTKRGQDVTLRCDPISSHATLYWYQQALGQGPEFLTYFNYEAQPDKSGLPSDRFSAERPEGSISTLTIQRTEQRDSAMYRCASSPHPSGQSYNEQFFGPGTRLTVL.

The rearrangement links TRBV19 to TRBJ2-2; TRBD2 matches 10 bases. Germline assignment: CDR1 LNHDA and CDR2 SQIVND (reference sequence). CDR3 length: 14 amino acids. Trimming took 6 bases from V and 6 from J; bases not matched to a gene: 4. The CDR3 here is CASSPSGGAGELFF. In DNA form, the CDR3 reads TGTGCCAGTAGCCCTAGCGGGGGTGCCGGGGAGCTGTTTTTT.

This clonotype was counted at least ten times. CDR3 nucleotide sequence: TGCAGTGCTAGTCCGCCATCCTTGAATGAGCAGTTCTTC. It is translated as CSASPPSLNEQFF. The chain joins TRBV20-1 to TRBJ2-1, with D unclear. Trimming stripped 3 bases from V and 7 bases from J, with 13 bases between. This CDR3 is 13 amino acids long. CDR1 and CDR2 (germline): DFQATT, SNEGSKA (reference sequence).